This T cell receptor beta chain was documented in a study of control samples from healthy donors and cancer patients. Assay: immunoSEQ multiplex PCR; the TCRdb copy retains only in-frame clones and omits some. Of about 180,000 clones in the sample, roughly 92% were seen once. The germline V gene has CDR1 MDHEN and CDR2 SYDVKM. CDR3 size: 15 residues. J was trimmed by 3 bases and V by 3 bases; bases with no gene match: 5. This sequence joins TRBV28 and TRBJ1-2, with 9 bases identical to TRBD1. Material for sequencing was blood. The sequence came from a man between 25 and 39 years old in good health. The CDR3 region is CASSFGTGHDYGYTF. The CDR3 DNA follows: TGTGCCAGCAGTTTCGGGACAGGGCACGACTATGGCTACACCTTC.